This T cell receptor beta chain is drawn from a study of blood T cell repertoires in COVID-19. Some clones are missing from TCRdb's copy, which holds only in-frame ones; the method was immunoSEQ multiplex PCR. The sample shows some 70,000 clones, 76% of them seen only once. This CDR3 is 15 amino acids long. Germline CDR1 is SGDLS and CDR2 is YYNGEE. V lost 3 bases to trimming and J lost 4 bases, with 14 bases between them. The genes are TRBV9 and TRBJ1-3; tentative D call: TRBD1 (5 bases). This sequence was found in a man between 60 and 70 years old with COVID-19, enrolled during active disease. Sequencing was performed on peripheral blood. The CDR3 here is CASSGLQAGGNTIYF. The DNA for the CDR3 is TGTGCCAGCAGCGGCTTACAGGCGGGGGGAAACACCATATATTTT.